This TCR beta chain came from a study of vaccination and CD4 T cells after COVID-19. Study summary: Overlapping peptides of the spike proteins of SARS-CoV-2, HCoV-NL63, HCoV-OC43 and HCoV-229E were used for cell stimulation. Each control was exposed to a CEFX pool, an HIV-1 Nef pool, or no peptide at all.

Cultured CD4+ T cell DNA was sequenced using the Oncomine TCR Beta short-read assay. Extraction of genomic DNA was performed on cultured CD4+ T cells. TCRdb redid the calling of the PCR reads with MiXCR, one entry per CDR3 protein. The data hold about 13,000 distinct CDR3 sequences, with 40% to 65% observed a single time. Noted treatment: approximately nine-day PBMC culture with coronavirus spike peptide pools or control peptides (ViraFEST assay). ViraFEST stimulated the growth of antigen-specific T cells using peptide pools and subsequently profiled their TCRs by sequencing. Comments on this clonotype: Its target is unknown.

This CDR3 spans 15 amino acids. CDR1 and CDR2 (germline): MNHNS, SASEGT. Losses at the gene ends were 5 bases for V and 4 bases for J; bases not matched to a gene: 7. V is TRBV6-1 and J is TRBJ1-2; 10 bases are a match to TRBD1. The specimen was CD4+ T cells from blood, cultured in vitro. This clonotype originated in a human donor who had recovered from COVID-19. The DNA of the CDR3 is TGTGCCAGCAGTAACCCGGGACAGGGGTTCTATGGCTACACCTTC. It translates to CASSNPGQGFYGYTF.